The 14 T cell receptor beta chains below all came from one sample that was sequenced in a study of cytomegalovirus exposure and HLA in healthy donors. Measured with immunoSEQ multiplex PCR; TCRdb has only the in-frame clones, and not every one. In the table there are approximately 260,000 clones, around 85% of which are singletons. Sequenced: PBMCs. Receptor source: a woman in her 30s in good health and CMV-seropositive.

The V and J genes are TRBV10-1 and TRBJ2-7; TRBD1 is a possible D gene (5 bases). The V end was cut by 6 bases, the J end by 3 bases, with 12 bases between. The germline V gene encodes CDR1 WNHNN and CDR2 SYGVQD (reference sequence). CDR3 length: 13 amino acids. CDR3 amino acids: CASSETDLYEQYF. The CDR3 nucleotides are TGCGCCAGCAGCGAGACAGACCTCTACGAGCAGTACTTC.

This sequence joins TRBV28 and TRBJ2-5; a weak D match, TRBD1 (6 bases). V was clipped by 7 bases and J by 6 bases, with 24 bases between them. The CDR3 spans 16 residues. The germline gives CDR1 MDHEN, CDR2 SYDVKM. In DNA form, the CDR3 reads TGTGCCAGCACCCCCGTGGTTACTCATAGGGGGAAGACCCAGTACTTC. It codes for CASTPVVTHRGKTQYF.

The chain carries TRBV13 and TRBJ2-7; 7 nucleotides match TRBD1. The CDR3 length is 16 residues. Germline assignment: CDR1 PRHDT and CDR2 FYEKMQ (reference sequence). Trimming cost V 5 bases and J 4 bases; bases outside gene matches: 14. CDR3 nucleotides: TGTGCCAGCAGCCCCAGGGGTCGTGCAGGGGGTTACGAGCAGTACTTC. Its translation: CASSPRGRAGGYEQYF. The variable domain in full, with the rest retrieved from reference TRBV13 and TRBJ2-7, is AAGVIQSPRHLIKEKRETATLKCYPIPRHDTVYWYQQGPGQDPQFLISFYEKMQSDKGSIPDRFSAQQFSDYHSELNMSSLELGDSALYFCASSPRGRAGGYEQYFGPGTRLTVT.

Points on this clone: Germline is not matched at one junction end, which may reflect a read error. The chain uses TRBV28 and TRBJ2-3; TRBD2 matches 14 bases. This CDR3 is 20 amino acids long. Germline CDR1 MDHEN, CDR2 SYDVKM. The CDR3 nucleotides read TGTGCCAGCAGTGTATCCAACCCCGGGACTAGCGGGAGCGTGGTGGATACGCGGTATTTT. Protein: CASSVSNPGTSGSVVDTRYF. The variable domain in full, with the rest retrieved from reference TRBV28 and TRBJ2-3, is DVKVTQSSRYLVKRTGEKVFLECVQDMDHENMFWYRQDPGLGLRLIYFSYDVKMKEKGDIPEGYSVSREKKERFSLILESASTNQTSMYLCASSVSNPGTSGSVVDTRYFGPGTRLTVL.

The V and J genes are TRBV11-2 and TRBJ1-5; 8 bases are shared with TRBD1. The CDR3 consists of 15 residues. CDR1 SGHAT and CDR2 FQNNGV come from the germline V gene. Trimming removed 4 bases from V and 3 bases from J; junction bases left unmatched: 5. The CDR3 region is CASSSDRGDNQPQHF. The CDR3 DNA sequence: TGTGCCAGCAGCTCCGACAGGGGTGACAATCAGCCCCAGCATTTT.

The chain uses TRBV10-3 and TRBJ2-7, with TRBD2 matching over 8 bases. There are 19 residues in the CDR3. V lost 0 bases to trimming and J lost 0 bases; unmatched junction nucleotides: 13. Germline lookup yields CDR1 ENHRY and CDR2 SYGVKD. CDR3 protein: CAISESPALAGSGSYEQYF. CDR3 in DNA: TGTGCCATCAGTGAGTCTCCGGCGCTAGCGGGCTCTGGCTCCTACGAGCAGTACTTC.

As to this clone: Other DNA sequences in the same sample also yield this CDR3. The chain employs TRBV11-2 and TRBJ2-1; D remains unclear. The CDR3 covers 12 residues. V lost 1 base, J lost 8 bases, and 6 bases lay in between. CDR1 is SGHAT and CDR2 is FQNNGV in the germline V gene. The DNA for the CDR3 is TGTGCCAGCAGCTTAGTTGCGGATGAGCAGTTCTTC. Residues: CASSLVADEQFF.

The CDR3: CASSVISQETQYF. The CDR3 coding sequence is TGTGCCAGCAGCGTTATCAGCCAAGAGACCCAGTACTTC. The V gene is TRBV9, the J gene TRBJ2-5; no clear D gene. This CDR3 spans 13 amino acids. Deletions cut 2 bases from V and 1 base from J, with 6 bases between. Germline V gene lookup returns CDR1 SGDLS and CDR2 YYNGEE.

The V gene is TRBV10-3, the J gene TRBJ2-7, with TRBD2 as a possible D gene (6 bases). CDR1 ENHRY and CDR2 SYGVKD come from the germline V gene. The CDR3 sequence is 12 residues long. Trimming took off 10 bases at V and 6 bases at J, with 16 bases between the two ends. The CDR3 region has the DNA TGTGCCAGCGGGAACAGGTCGAGCGAGCAGTACTTC. Encoded protein: CASGNRSSEQYF.

The chain joins TRBV10-3 to TRBJ2-7; 9 nucleotides match TRBD2. The V segment lost 1 base and the J segment 7 bases; nucleotides outside the gene matches: 8. This CDR3 has 15 residues. Per germline, CDR1 ENHRY and CDR2 SYGVKD. CDR3 in DNA: TGTGCCATCAGTGAGTGGAATAGCGGGAGATATGAGCAGTACTTC. This translates into CAISEWNSGRYEQYF.

This chain links TRBV6-1 with TRBJ1-4; possible D gene TRBD1, 5 bases. The germline V and J ends were trimmed by 4 bases and 8 bases, with 11 bases remaining between them. Germline V gives CDR1 MNHNS, CDR2 SASEGT. This CDR3 has 13 amino acids. The CDR3 reads CASSAGGWEKLFF. As DNA, the CDR3 is TGTGCCAGCAGTGCGGGGGGATGGGAAAAACTGTTTTTT.

V is TRBV27 and J is TRBJ2-7; 9 bases align to TRBD2. V was pared by 0 bases and J by 4 bases, with 4 bases of the junction left unmatched. The CDR3 runs 15 residues. Germline V gene sequence: CDR1 MNHEY, CDR2 SMNVEV (reference sequence). CDR3 loop: CASSLSGLAPYEQYF. In nucleotides, the CDR3 is TGTGCCAGCAGTTTATCTGGACTAGCGCCTTACGAGCAGTACTTC.

J is TRBJ2-1 and V is TRBV5-1; 8 bases fit TRBD2. Germline CDR1 reads SGHRS; CDR2 reads YFSETQ. The CDR3 totals 16 residues. V dropped 2 bases and J dropped 2; count of bases not matched to a gene: 6. CDR3 protein: CASSFSPGLAYNEQFF. The CDR3 DNA reads as TGCGCCAGCAGCTTTTCCCCGGGACTAGCCTACAATGAGCAGTTCTTC.

This rearrangement joins TRBV7-9 to TRBJ2-3, with D unresolved. This CDR3 region has 15 residues. Looked up from germline, CDR1 is SEHNR and CDR2 is FQNEAQ (reference sequence). Trimming removed 0 bases at V and 5 bases at J, with 12 bases between. CDR3 DNA: TGTGCCAGCAGCTTAGCGCGTGTGATTCAAGATACGCAGTATTTT. Translation: CASSLARVIQDTQYF.